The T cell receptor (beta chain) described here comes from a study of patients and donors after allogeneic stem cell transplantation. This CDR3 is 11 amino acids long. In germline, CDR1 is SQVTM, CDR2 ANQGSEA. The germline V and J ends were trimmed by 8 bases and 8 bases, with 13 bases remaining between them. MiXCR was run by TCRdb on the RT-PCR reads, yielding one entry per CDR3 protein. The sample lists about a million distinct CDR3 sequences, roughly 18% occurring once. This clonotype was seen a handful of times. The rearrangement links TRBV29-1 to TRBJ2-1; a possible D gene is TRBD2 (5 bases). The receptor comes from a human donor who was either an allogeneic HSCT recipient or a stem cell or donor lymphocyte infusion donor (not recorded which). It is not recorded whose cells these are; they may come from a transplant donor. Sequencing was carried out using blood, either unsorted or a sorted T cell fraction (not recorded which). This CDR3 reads CSPRFGDEQFF. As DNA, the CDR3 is TGCAGCCCCCGGTTCGGGGATGAGCAGTTCTTC.